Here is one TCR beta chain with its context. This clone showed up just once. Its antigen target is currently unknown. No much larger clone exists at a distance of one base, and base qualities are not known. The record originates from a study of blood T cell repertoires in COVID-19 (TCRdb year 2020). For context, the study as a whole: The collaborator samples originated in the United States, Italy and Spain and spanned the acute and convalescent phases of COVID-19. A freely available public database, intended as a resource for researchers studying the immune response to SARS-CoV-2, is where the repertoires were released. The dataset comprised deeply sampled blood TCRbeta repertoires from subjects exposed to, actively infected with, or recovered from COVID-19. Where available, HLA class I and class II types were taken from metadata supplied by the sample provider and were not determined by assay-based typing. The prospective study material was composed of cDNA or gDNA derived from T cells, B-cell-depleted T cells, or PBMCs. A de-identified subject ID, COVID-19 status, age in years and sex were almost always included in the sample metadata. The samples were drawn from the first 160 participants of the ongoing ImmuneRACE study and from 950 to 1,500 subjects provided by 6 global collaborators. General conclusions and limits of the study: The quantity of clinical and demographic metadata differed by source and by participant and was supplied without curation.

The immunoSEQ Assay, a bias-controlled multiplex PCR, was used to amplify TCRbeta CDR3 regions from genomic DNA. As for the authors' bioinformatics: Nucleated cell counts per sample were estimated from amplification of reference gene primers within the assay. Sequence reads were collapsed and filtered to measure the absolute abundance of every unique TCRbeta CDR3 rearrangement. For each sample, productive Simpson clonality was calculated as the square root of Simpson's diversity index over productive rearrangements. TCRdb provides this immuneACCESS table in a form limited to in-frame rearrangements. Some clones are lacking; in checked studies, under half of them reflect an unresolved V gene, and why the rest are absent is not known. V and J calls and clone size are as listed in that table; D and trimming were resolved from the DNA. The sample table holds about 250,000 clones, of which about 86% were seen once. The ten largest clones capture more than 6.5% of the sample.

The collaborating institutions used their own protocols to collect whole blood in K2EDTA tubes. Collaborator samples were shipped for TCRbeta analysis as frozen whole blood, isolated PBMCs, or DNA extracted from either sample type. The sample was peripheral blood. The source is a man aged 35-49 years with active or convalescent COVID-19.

The CDR3 loop reads CASRSEGYEQYF. The nucleotide sequence is given as TGTGCCAGCAGGTCGGAGGGGTACGAGCAGTACTTC. Recombination linked TRBV2 to TRBJ2-7, with TRBD2 tentatively as D gene (6 bases match). Reading the germline V gene gives CDR1 SNHLY and CDR2 FYNNEI. Inclusive of the bounding cysteine and phenylalanine, the CDR3 is 12 residues long. The CDR3 DNA has 36 bases and is translated from base 1. V is cut by 6 bases and J by 4 bases, and the space between the germline ends is 10 bases. The CDR3 plus the reference TRBV2 and TRBJ2-7 genes for the other parts give the full variable domain: EPEVTQTPSHQVTQMGQEVILRCVPISNHLYFYWYRQILGQKVEFLVSFYNNEISEKSEIFDDQFSVERPDGSNFTLKIRSTKLEDSAMYFCASRSEGYEQYFGPGTRLTVT.